Below are 32 T cell receptor beta chains sequenced from a single sample in a study of blood T cell repertoires in COVID-19 (dated by TCRdb to about 2020). Library prep was done by the immunoSEQ multiplex PCR assay. TCRdb took this table from immuneACCESS and kept in-frame rearrangements with V and J called. Such tables lack part of the clones; where checked against another copy, unresolved V genes explain under half of the gap, and the rest is unexplained. The sample has 100,000 to 150,000 clones on record, 88% of them singletons. The ten largest account for 0.88% of the sample. The sequenced sample was peripheral blood. The receptors shown here come from a woman in her forties or fifties with active or convalescent COVID-19.

The rearrangement joins TRBV18 to TRBJ2-2, with 12 bases matching TRBD2. The CDR3 length is 17 residues. Germline V CDR1 and CDR2: KGHSH, LQKENI. Trimming took 6 bases from V and 1 from J; bases not matched to a gene: 6. The CDR3 loop reads CASSRKLAGGNTGELFF. The CDR3 coding sequence is TGTGCCAGCTCCCGAAAACTAGCGGGAGGGAACACCGGGGAGCTGTTTTTT.

The chain joins TRBV30 to TRBJ2-1; TRBD2 matches at 8 bases. Germline values: CDR1 GTSNPN, CDR2 SVGIG (reference sequence). The CDR3 spans 15 residues. The J segment lost 10 bases and the V segment lost 3 bases, leaving 14 bases of the junction unmatched. This CDR3 reads CAWRRGSGRVDEQFF. DNA of the CDR3: TGTGCCTGGAGACGGGGCAGCGGGAGAGTCGACGAGCAGTTCTTC. Using reference TRBV30 and TRBJ2-1 for the parts outside the CDR3, the full variable domain is SQTIHQWPATLVQPVGSPLSLECTVEGTSNPNLYWYRQAAGRGLQLLFYSVGIGQISSEVPQNLSASRPQDRQFILSSKKLLLSDSGFYLCAWRRGSGRVDEQFFGPGTRLTVL.

This sequence joins TRBV7-3 and TRBJ2-6; the match to TRBD2 covers 16 bases. CDR3 length: 20 amino acids. The J segment lost 3 bases and the V segment lost 3 bases, leaving 8 bases of the junction unmatched. Germline CDR1 is SGHTA and CDR2 is FQGTGA. CDR3 protein: CASSFGGLAGGPSGANVLTF. The CDR3 DNA reads as TGTGCCAGCAGCTTTGGGGGACTAGCGGGAGGGCCCAGTGGGGCCAACGTCCTGACTTTC.

This CDR3 is CASSLDSGSGQYF. The DNA for the CDR3 is TGTGCCAGCAGCTTAGATTCAGGGTCGGGGCAGTACTTC. The chain has TRBV11-3 and TRBJ2-7; D may be TRBD1 (5 bases). Trimming took 0 bases from V and 9 from J, leaving 12 bases between them. Germline CDR1 and CDR2: SGHNT and YENEEA. The CDR3 consists of 13 residues. Supplemented by reference TRBV11-3 and TRBJ2-7, the full variable domain reads EAGVVQSPRYKIIEKKQPVAFWCNPISGHNTLYWYLQNLGQGPELLIRYENEEAVDDSQLPKDRFSAERLKGVDSTLKIQPAELGDSAVYLCASSLDSGSGQYFGPGTRLTVT.

The chain employs TRBV19 and TRBJ1-6; D is ambiguous. CDR3 length: 14 amino acids. CDR1 and CDR2 (germline): LNHDA, SQIVND (reference sequence). The ends were cut back, 4 bases at V and 6 bases at J, with 10 bases in the middle. The CDR3 nucleotides read TGTGCCAGTAGTACGGGGAATATTAATTCACCCCTCCACTTT. Translated, it gives CASSTGNINSPLHF. Supplemented by reference TRBV19 and TRBJ1-6, the full variable domain reads DGGITQSPKYLFRKEGQNVTLSCEQNLNHDAMYWYRQDPGQGLRLIYYSQIVNDFQKGDIAEGYSVSREKKESFPLTVTSAQKNPTAFYLCASSTGNINSPLHFGNGTRLTVT.

This clone was counted a few times. The V and J genes are TRBV6-5 and TRBJ1-3; D unresolved. The CDR3 runs 13 residues. Trimming shortened V by 7 bases and J by 1 base, and 8 bases separated the two germline ends. The germline V gene has CDR1 MNHEY and CDR2 SVGAGI. The CDR3 is CASTPRSGNTIYF. CDR3 DNA: TGTGCCAGCACCCCCCGTTCTGGAAACACCATATATTTT.

V and J are TRBV25-1 and TRBJ2-3; a weak D match, TRBD2 (6 bases). V dropped 3 bases and J dropped 2 bases, with 9 bases sitting between them. CDR3 length: 14 amino acids. Germline assignment: CDR1 MGHDK and CDR2 SYGVNS. This chain's CDR3 is CASSEGLSTDTQYF. The CDR3 region has the DNA TGTGCCAGCAGTGAGGGACTTTCCACAGATACGCAGTATTTT.

The genes are TRBV19 and TRBJ2-7, with 10 bases aligning to TRBD2. CDR3 length equals 16 residues. Trimming took 5 bases from V and 6 from J; bases not matched to a gene: 13. Germline V gene data show CDR1 as LNHDA and CDR2 as SQIVND (reference sequence). The CDR3 here is CASSPSRLAGDGEQYF. In DNA form, the CDR3 reads TGTGCCAGTAGTCCCTCTCGGCTAGCGGGAGACGGCGAGCAGTACTTC. Full variable domain (rest looked up from reference TRBV19 and TRBJ2-7): DGGITQSPKYLFRKEGQNVTLSCEQNLNHDAMYWYRQDPGQGLRLIYYSQIVNDFQKGDIAEGYSVSREKKESFPLTVTSAQKNPTAFYLCASSPSRLAGDGEQYFGPGTRLTVT.

The chain is built from TRBV18 and TRBJ2-7; 10 nucleotides match TRBD2. From germline, CDR1 is KGHSH and CDR2 LQKENI. CDR3 size: 15 residues. Losses at the gene ends were 1 base for V and 7 bases for J; bases not matched to a gene: 7. Here the CDR3 reads CASSPRASGSQEQYF. In DNA, the CDR3 is TGTGCCAGCTCACCACGGGCTAGCGGGAGCCAAGAGCAGTACTTC.

The chain carries TRBV11-1 and TRBJ2-3; weak D call: TRBD2 (6 bases). The CDR3 has 13 residues. V lost 5 bases to trimming and J lost 2 bases, with 8 bases between them. The V gene's germline CDR1 is SGHAT and CDR2 FQDESV (reference sequence). The CDR3 sequence is CASSRGNTDTQYF. The DNA of the CDR3 is TGTGCCAGCAGCCGGGGGAACACAGATACGCAGTATTTT.

The V call is TRBV7-2, the J call TRBJ2-1, with TRBD1 matching 7 bases. The trim removed 3 bases at V and 8 bases at J, leaving 4 bases unmatched. The CDR3 length is 13 residues. Germline loops: CDR1 SGHTA, CDR2 FQGNSA. The CDR3 is CASSLTGFDEQFF. DNA for the CDR3: TGTGCCAGCAGCTTGACAGGGTTCGATGAGCAGTTCTTC. Supplemented by reference TRBV7-2 and TRBJ2-1, the full variable domain reads GAGVSQSPSNKVTEKGKDVELRCDPISGHTALYWYRQSLGQGLEFLIYFQGNSAPDKSGLPSDRFSAERTGGSVSTLTIQRTQQEDSAVYLCASSLTGFDEQFFGPGTRLTVL.

The gene calls are TRBV7-2 and TRBJ1-5, with D unresolved. This CDR3 spans 15 amino acids. Germline lookup yields CDR1 SGHTA and CDR2 FQGNSA. Trimming stripped 5 bases from V and 0 bases from J, with 11 bases between. The CDR3 nucleotides read TGTGCCAGCAGCGCGGGAGGGCCTAGCAATCAGCCCCAGCATTTT. It translates to CASSAGGPSNQPQHF.

The chain employs TRBV7-2 and TRBJ2-2; D might be TRBD1 (6 bases). Germline V lookup: CDR1 SGHTA, CDR2 FQGNSA. The CDR3 contains 17 residues. Between the trimmed V and J ends, which lost 5 bases and 0 bases, there was a span of 16 bases. The CDR3 sequence is CASSPFLGQPNTGELFF. The CDR3 bases are TGTGCCAGCAGCCCATTCCTCGGACAGCCGAACACCGGGGAGCTGTTTTTT.

V usage is TRBV19 and J usage is TRBJ1-5; D remains ambiguous. Trimming cost V 1 base and J 1 base, with 8 bases left between them. Germline lookup yields CDR1 LNHDA and CDR2 SQIVND (reference sequence). The CDR3 spans 15 residues. CDR3 bases: TGTGCCAGTAGTATAGCCCCCCCGAGCAATCAGCCCCAGCATTTT. Its translation: CASSIAPPSNQPQHF.

The chain couples TRBV12-3 or TRBV12-4 to TRBJ2-1; TRBD1 aligns across 9 bases. V was pared by 7 bases and J by 9 bases, with 7 bases of the junction left unmatched. The CDR3 runs 13 residues. Here the CDR3 reads CASTFGQGSEQFF. Written as DNA, the CDR3 is TGTGCCAGCACCTTCGGACAGGGGAGTGAGCAGTTCTTC.

The CDR3 DNA is TGTGCCAGCAGCCCCCGGGTTGGTAGCGGGAGTAAGGCCAAAAACATTCAGTACTTC. Its translation: CASSPRVGSGSKAKNIQYF. This chain links TRBV7-6 with TRBJ2-4, with 9 bases fitting TRBD2. From germline, CDR1 is SGHVS and CDR2 FNYEAQ. V gave up 5 bases and J gave up 1 base; unmatched junction bases: 15. The CDR3 extends over 19 amino acids.

This chain joins TRBV6-1 and TRBJ2-7; D is perhaps TRBD2 (5 bases). Germline V CDR1 and CDR2: MNHNS, SASEGT. The germline V and J ends were trimmed by 0 bases and 3 bases, with 15 bases remaining between them. The CDR3 spans 16 residues. CDR3 sequence reads: CASSEAYGGGYYEQYF. The CDR3 coding sequence is TGTGCCAGCAGTGAAGCGTACGGTGGAGGCTACTACGAGCAGTACTTC.

The V and J genes are TRBV30 and TRBJ2-5; 9 bases are shared with TRBD1. Per the germline V gene, CDR1 is GTSNPN and CDR2 is SVGIG (reference sequence). V shed 0 bases and J 10 bases; nucleotides not matched to a gene: 9. The CDR3 consists of 14 residues. CDR3 protein: CAWSVGRQGVSQYF. CDR3 DNA sequence: TGTGCCTGGAGTGTGGGGAGACAGGGGGTGAGCCAGTACTTC.

The chain has TRBV7-2 and TRBJ2-3; TRBD2 might be the D (6 bases). Between the trimmed V and J ends, which lost 4 bases and 0 bases, there was a span of 17 bases. The CDR3 contains 17 residues. Germline CDR1 is SGHTA and CDR2 is FQGNSA. The CDR3 is CASSWRGYQISTDTQYF. CDR3 nucleotide sequence: TGTGCCAGCAGCTGGAGGGGCTACCAAATTAGCACAGATACGCAGTATTTT.

The CDR3 loop reads CASSFTGGDEKLFF. CDR3 nucleotide sequence: TGTGCCAGCAGCTTTACAGGGGGGGATGAAAAACTGTTTTTT. The J gene is TRBJ1-4, the V gene TRBV7-2, with 8 nucleotides matching TRBD1. Trimming removed 3 bases from V and 6 bases from J; junction bases left unmatched: 3. This CDR3 region has 14 residues. Germline-derived CDR1 and CDR2 are SGHTA and FQGNSA. The full variable domain, completed using reference TRBV7-2 and TRBJ1-4, is GAGVSQSPSNKVTEKGKDVELRCDPISGHTALYWYRQSLGQGLEFLIYFQGNSAPDKSGLPSDRFSAERTGGSVSTLTIQRTQQEDSAVYLCASSFTGGDEKLFFGSGTQLSVL.

The chain joins TRBV7-9 to TRBJ1-2; D possibly corresponds to TRBD1 (6 bases). Trimming pared 2 bases from V and 2 bases from J, leaving 15 bases between. The CDR3 length is 16 residues. Per the germline V gene, CDR1 is SEHNR and CDR2 is FQNEAQ (reference sequence). CDR3 region: CASSLWDKLTNYGYTF. DNA for the CDR3: TGTGCCAGCAGCTTATGGGACAAGCTTACAAACTATGGCTACACCTTC.

The rearrangement links TRBV28 to TRBJ1-4; weak D call: TRBD1 (5 bases). This CDR3 has 15 amino acids. V was shortened by 8 bases and J by 6 bases, with 19 bases between the two germline ends. The V gene's germline CDR1 is MDHEN and CDR2 SYDVKM. CDR3 sequence (DNA): TGTGCCAGCGTCCATCCGGGGGGAGGGTATGAAAAACTGTTTTTT. This gives the protein CASVHPGGGYEKLFF.

The V gene is TRBV19, the J gene TRBJ1-2; 7 bases are a match to TRBD1. Germline V gene sequence: CDR1 LNHDA, CDR2 SQIVND (reference sequence). Losses at the gene ends were 4 bases for V and 4 bases for J; bases not matched to a gene: 6. This CDR3 comprises 14 residues. The CDR3 sequence: CASSTSTGTYGYTF. CDR3 nucleotide sequence: TGTGCCAGTAGTACCTCGACAGGGACCTATGGCTACACCTTC.

The V call is TRBV11-2, the J call TRBJ2-7; 9 nucleotides match TRBD1. CDR3 length: 15 residues. Germline CDR1 SGHAT, CDR2 FQNNGV. The trim removed 4 bases at V and 2 bases at J, leaving 6 bases unmatched. In nucleotides, the CDR3 is TGTGCCAGCAGCTCCGGGACAGGGTTAACCTACGAGCAGTACTTC. Protein sequence: CASSSGTGLTYEQYF.

This clone came up once. CDR3 nucleotide sequence: TGTGCCACCCCCCCCCACAGGGACCTTGGGTCTGGGGCCAACGTCCTGACTTTC. Protein product: CATPPHRDLGSGANVLTF. The rearrangement uses TRBV24-1 and TRBJ2-6; D possibly corresponds to TRBD1 (6 bases). Trimming took off 9 bases at V and 1 base at J, with 21 bases between the two ends. CDR3 size: 18 residues. Germline V gives CDR1 KGHDR, CDR2 SFDVKD.

V gene TRBV19 combines with J gene TRBJ2-4; D perhaps matches TRBD1 (6 bases). Trimming removed 8 bases at V and 3 bases at J, with 8 bases between. Germline V gene sequence: CDR1 LNHDA, CDR2 SQIVND (reference sequence). The CDR3 is 12 amino acids. The CDR3 region is CASLDSKNIQYF. CDR3 in DNA: TGTGCCAGTTTGGACAGCAAAAACATTCAGTACTTC.

This chain uses TRBV7-2 with TRBJ2-7; D might be TRBD2 (5 bases). Trimming took off 2 bases at V and 1 base at J, with 9 bases between the two ends. The CDR3 length is 14 residues. Germline CDR1 SGHTA, CDR2 FQGNSA. In DNA form, the CDR3 reads TGTGCCAGCAGCTTATACCGGGGATCCTACGAGCAGTACTTC. Translation: CASSLYRGSYEQYF. The entire variable domain, with the rest obtained from reference TRBV7-2 and TRBJ2-7, is as follows: GAGVSQSPSNKVTEKGKDVELRCDPISGHTALYWYRQSLGQGLEFLIYFQGNSAPDKSGLPSDRFSAERTGGSVSTLTIQRTQQEDSAVYLCASSLYRGSYEQYFGPGTRLTVT.

J is TRBJ2-5 and V is TRBV28; tentatively, D is TRBD1 (6 bases). In germline, CDR1 is MDHEN, CDR2 SYDVKM. This CDR3 region has 11 residues. The ends were cut back, 8 bases at V and 5 bases at J, with 9 bases in the middle. In DNA form, the CDR3 reads TGTGCCAGCCTTAGGGGGGAGACCCAGTACTTC. Its translation: CASLRGETQYF.

The chain employs TRBV30 and TRBJ2-3, with 8 bases that match TRBD2. The CDR3 runs to 14 residues. Germline V gene sequence: CDR1 GTSNPN, CDR2 SVGIG (reference sequence). Trimming cost V 1 base and J 5 bases; bases outside gene matches: 5. In nucleotides, the CDR3 is TGTGCCTGGAGTGGAGGGACTAGGCTAGATACGCAGTATTTT. This sequence encodes CAWSGGTRLDTQYF.

The V and J genes are TRBV6-5 and TRBJ1-2; D not certain. The CDR3 loop spans 15 amino acids. V was pared by 2 bases and J by 2 bases, with 12 bases between. The V gene's germline CDR1 is MNHEY and CDR2 SVGAGI. CDR3: CASSYGRARNYGYTF. DNA of the CDR3: TGTGCCAGCAGTTACGGGAGGGCCCGCAACTATGGCTACACCTTC.

The CDR3 nucleotides are TGCGCCAGCAGCCAGGGACTAGCGGGAGGGCCTGGGACAGATACGCAGTATTTT. Residues: CASSQGLAGGPGTDTQYF. V usage is TRBV4-3 and J usage is TRBJ2-3; 16 nucleotides align to TRBD2. Germline CDR1 reads LGHNA; CDR2 reads YSLEER. The CDR3 contains 18 residues. With 3 bases clipped from V and 3 bases from J, the junction kept 6 bases outside the gene matches.

The chain combines TRBV18 with TRBJ2-7; tentative D call: TRBD1 (6 bases). Trimming left V 6 bases short and J 4 bases short, with 13 bases between. There are 13 residues in the CDR3. From germline, CDR1 is KGHSH and CDR2 LQKENI. The CDR3 region has the DNA TGTGCCAGCTCCTCCCGGGACAAGTACGAGCAGTACTTC. Translated: CASSSRDKYEQYF.